This T cell receptor beta chain was captured in a study of response to subunit inactivated influenza vaccine. Germline V gene data show CDR1 as MDHEN and CDR2 as SYDVKM. The V end lost 5 bases, the J end lost 3 bases, and 17 bases lay between the germline ends. This CDR3 has 16 residues. TCRdb re-analysed the RT-PCR reads in MiXCR, keeping a single row per CDR3 protein. The table has under 200,000 distinct CDR3 sequences, about 10% seen once. Study conclusions and caveats: Seasonal influenza vaccination, on each occasion, was suggested by the authors to recruit few new T cells.

On this clonotype: Its antigen is as yet unknown.

V is TRBV28 and J is TRBJ2-1, with D perhaps assigned TRBD1 or TRBD2 (7 bases each). This sequence was found in a man aged 50 to 69 who received an inactivated influenza vaccine. The material sequenced was CD8+ T cells sorted from PBMCs, taken about 24 months after vaccination. This CDR3 is CASSRRGGLGYNEQFF. The CDR3 DNA reads TGTGCCAGCAGTCGCAGGGGGGGTTTGGGCTACAATGAGCAGTTCTTC. The entire variable domain, with the rest obtained from reference TRBV28 and TRBJ2-1, is as follows: DVKVTQSSRYLVKRTGEKVFLECVQDMDHENMFWYRQDPGLGLRLIYFSYDVKMKEKGDIPEGYSVSREKKERFSLILESASTNQTSMYLCASSRRGGLGYNEQFFGPGTRLTVL.